The 11 T cell receptor beta chains given below trace back to one sample, sequenced in a study of blood T cell repertoires in COVID-19. Sequencing used immunoSEQ multiplex PCR; TCRdb keeps in-frame clones, though not all of them. The table shows 55,000 or so clones, with 60% to 85% occurring only once. The sample comprised peripheral blood. The source is a man in his fifties or sixties with acute or convalescent COVID-19.

V and J are TRBV28 and TRBJ1-5; D uncertain. This CDR3 is built from 12 residues. V lost 6 bases and J 4 bases, leaving 7 bases between the germline ends. In germline, CDR1 is MDHEN, CDR2 SYDVKM. The CDR3 is CASRGRNQPQHF. The CDR3 DNA follows: TGTGCCAGCAGGGGCCGGAATCAGCCCCAGCATTTT.

The rearrangement links TRBV14 to TRBJ1-6; 7 nucleotides agree with TRBD1. This CDR3 is 14 amino acids long. Germline-derived CDR1 and CDR2 are SGHDN and FVKESK. J gave up 5 bases and V 4 bases, and 2 bases lay outside the gene matches. DNA of the CDR3: TGTGCCAGCAGCCGGGACAGTAATAATTCACCCCTCCACTTT. This translates into CASSRDSNNSPLHF.

This chain connects TRBV6-6 to TRBJ1-2, with TRBD1 matching over 7 bases. The V and J ends lost 8 bases and 4 bases, in that order; junction bases with no gene match: 7. Germline CDR1 and CDR2: MNHNY and SVGAGI (reference sequence). This CDR3 contains 13 residues. The chain's CDR3 is CASERGQFYGYTF. The CDR3 bases are TGTGCCAGCGAAAGGGGACAGTTCTATGGCTACACCTTC.

The V and J genes are TRBV5-1 and TRBJ1-2, with TRBD1 matching 9 bases. This CDR3 is 17 amino acids long. V was pared by 4 bases and J by 0 bases, with 10 bases of the junction left unmatched. CDR1 and CDR2 from the germline V gene are SGHRS and YFSETQ. The chain's CDR3 is CASSLGGQGRPNYGYTF. In nucleotides, the CDR3 is TGCGCCAGCAGCCTTGGGGGACAGGGAAGACCTAACTATGGCTACACCTTC.

The V and J genes are TRBV5-1 and TRBJ1-2; 8 bases are shared with TRBD1. Germline-derived CDR1 and CDR2 are SGHRS and YFSETQ. The V gene end was trimmed by 0 bases and the J gene end by 7 bases; junction bases not matched to a gene: 14. The CDR3 consists of 17 residues. The chain's CDR3 is CASSLDPPSQGATGYTF. For the CDR3, the DNA is TGCGCCAGCAGCTTGGACCCCCCTTCTCAGGGGGCAACTGGCTACACCTTC.

The rearrangement uses TRBV5-1 and TRBJ2-7; 10 bases align to TRBD1. There are 15 residues in the CDR3. Germline trimming cut 4 bases from V and 2 bases from J; bases unmatched to any gene: 6. The V gene's germline CDR1 is SGHRS and CDR2 YFSETQ. CDR3 region: CASSLVGTGAYEQYF. As DNA, the CDR3 is TGCGCCAGCAGCCTGGTGGGGACAGGGGCCTACGAGCAGTACTTC.

The chain has TRBV29-1 and TRBJ2-7, with 10 bases fitting TRBD1. Per the germline V gene, CDR1 is SQVTM and CDR2 is ANQGSEA. V lost 7 bases and J lost 2; bases outside the gene matches: 8. CDR3 length: 14 residues. CDR3 nucleotides: TGCAGCGCCGCCGGGACAGGGGTCCCCTACGAGCAGTACTTC. The encoded protein is CSAAGTGVPYEQYF.

V and J are TRBV24-1 and TRBJ2-5; TRBD2 matches at 8 bases. Germline loops: CDR1 KGHDR, CDR2 SFDVKD. The CDR3 sequence is 15 residues long. Losses at the gene ends were 3 bases for V and 5 bases for J; bases not matched to a gene: 7. CDR3 bases: TGTGCCACCAGTGATGCGTCCGGGGGGGCGGAGACCCAGTACTTC. Its protein is CATSDASGGAETQYF.

The V gene is TRBV30, the J gene TRBJ1-5, with D possibly TRBD1 on 6 matching bases. This CDR3 is 14 amino acids long. V lost 5 bases and J 4 bases, leaving 15 bases between the germline ends. Germline V lookup: CDR1 GTSNPN, CDR2 SVGIG (reference sequence). The chain's CDR3 is CAWDGGHQNQPQHF. The CDR3 nucleotides are TGTGCCTGGGATGGGGGACACCAGAATCAGCCCCAGCATTTT.

The chain employs TRBV13 and TRBJ2-3; 12 bases agree with TRBD2. Germline CDR1 is PRHDT and CDR2 is FYEKMQ (reference sequence). This CDR3 has 17 residues. J was trimmed by 3 bases and V by 5 bases; bases with no gene match: 9. CDR3: CASSDASGGAWTDTQYF. The CDR3 DNA follows: TGTGCCAGCAGCGACGCTAGCGGGGGGGCCTGGACAGATACGCAGTATTTT.

V usage is TRBV19 and J usage is TRBJ1-2; D is ambiguous. Germline V gene lookup returns CDR1 LNHDA and CDR2 SQIVND (reference sequence). Between the trimmed V and J ends, which lost 5 bases and 1 base, there was a span of 14 bases. The CDR3 runs 15 residues. The CDR3 loop reads CASSLRHQNNYGYTF. CDR3 DNA sequence: TGTGCCAGTAGTCTGAGGCACCAGAATAACTATGGCTACACCTTC.